Presented here are 25 T cell receptor beta chains from one specimen sequenced in a study of cytomegalovirus exposure and HLA in healthy donors. Clones were read by immunoSEQ multiplex PCR, and TCRdb kept only the in-frame ones, dropping some. Of approximately 220,000 clones listed, 85% to 90% are singletons. Sequenced material: PBMCs. The receptors come from a man aged 18 to 29 in good health and CMV-seronegative.

V usage is TRBV7-9 and J usage is TRBJ2-5; 12 nucleotides line up with TRBD2. The germline V gene has CDR1 SEHNR and CDR2 FQNEAQ (reference sequence). This CDR3 is 17 amino acids long. V lost 5 bases, J lost 1 base, and 8 bases stayed unmatched. CDR3 DNA: TGTGCCAGCAGCCCTAGACTAGCGGGAGACCTCCAAGAGACCCAGTACTTC. Translation gives CASSPRLAGDLQETQYF.

The V gene is TRBV4-1, the J gene TRBJ1-2; D may be TRBD1 (6 bases). The CDR3 spans 15 residues. CDR1 is MGHRA, CDR2 YSYEKL, per germline. The V end lost 0 bases, the J end lost 7 bases, and 15 bases lay between the germline ends. The CDR3 DNA sequence: TGCGCCAGCAGCCAAGACGCCCGGACAGTCAGTGGCTACACCTTC. Translated: CASSQDARTVSGYTF.

The genes are TRBV2 and TRBJ2-1, with D perhaps TRBD2 (5 bases). This CDR3 spans 15 amino acids. The ends were cut back, 6 bases at V and 0 bases at J, with 12 bases in the middle. Germline CDR1 reads SNHLY; CDR2 reads FYNNEI. The CDR3 sequence is CASSLADISYNEQFF. CDR3 coding DNA: TGTGCCAGCAGCCTAGCTGATATCTCCTACAATGAGCAGTTCTTC.

The J gene is TRBJ2-2, the V gene TRBV25-1; 8 positions agree with TRBD1. Looked up from germline, CDR1 is MGHDK and CDR2 is SYGVNS. This CDR3 region has 16 residues. J was trimmed by 3 bases and V by 5 bases; bases with no gene match: 8. Here the CDR3 DNA reads TGTGCCAGCAGTACCCGACAGGGGCCGCACACCGGGGAGCTGTTTTTT. As protein: CASSTRQGPHTGELFF.

The chain combines TRBV7-3 with TRBJ1-6; 8 bases line up with TRBD1. V lost 6 bases to trimming and J lost 8 bases; unmatched junction nucleotides: 9. The CDR3 extends over 15 amino acids. The germline CDR1 and CDR2 sequences are SGHTA and FQGTGA. The CDR3 coding sequence is TGTGCCAGCAGTTCAGGGGGCCGACGGGATTCACCCCTCCACTTT. This translates into CASSSGGRRDSPLHF.

J is TRBJ1-2 and V is TRBV15, with a tentative D call TRBD1 (5 bases). The CDR3 runs to 13 residues. V was cut by 1 base and J by 6 bases, with 9 bases left in between. The germline CDR1 and CDR2 sequences are LNHNV and YYDKDF (reference sequence). Written as DNA, the CDR3 is TGTGCCACCAGCAGAGTTGCGGGGGATGGCTACACCTTC. Protein sequence: CATSRVAGDGYTF.

This chain joins TRBV6-1 and TRBJ1-2, with D uncertain. V was clipped by 4 bases and J by 4 bases, with 10 bases between them. The CDR3 extends over 13 amino acids. Germline lookup yields CDR1 MNHNS and CDR2 SASEGT. The DNA for the CDR3 is TGTGCCAGCAGTGCGCAGGATATCTATGGCTACACCTTC. This gives the protein CASSAQDIYGYTF.

The genes are TRBV7-9 and TRBJ1-4; unclear D gene. Trimming removed 1 base at V and 11 bases at J, with 8 bases between. The CDR3 length is 12 residues. The V gene's germline CDR1 is SEHNR and CDR2 FQNEAQ (reference sequence). For the CDR3, the DNA is TGTGCCAGCAGCTTAGGCGGTGGGAAACTGTTTTTT. Its protein is CASSLGGGKLFF.

DNA for the CDR3: TGTGCCAGCAGCTTCGGTTCAGCAGGAAGCAATCAGCCCCAGCATTTT. It is translated as CASSFGSAGSNQPQHF. J is TRBJ1-5 and V is TRBV5-6; D unclear. Germline V gene data show CDR1 as SGHDT and CDR2 as YYEEEE. The ends were cut back, 2 bases at V and 1 base at J, with 13 bases in the middle. This CDR3 has 16 amino acids.

The genes are TRBV11-2 and TRBJ2-7; tentatively, D is TRBD2 (5 bases). This CDR3 has 15 amino acids. The V gene lost 1 base and the J gene lost 0 bases, with 10 bases spanning the gap. Germline V gives CDR1 SGHAT, CDR2 FQNNGV. CDR3 amino acids: CASSLVAQSSYEQYF. CDR3 DNA sequence: TGTGCCAGCAGCTTAGTAGCGCAGAGCTCCTACGAGCAGTACTTC.

The CDR3 here is CATSGGSGIPWAGAFF. DNA of the CDR3: TGTGCCACCAGCGGGGGGTCGGGCATCCCATGGGCTGGAGCTTTCTTT. The chain carries TRBV15 and TRBJ1-1, with D perhaps TRBD1 (5 bases). V shed 5 bases and J shed 10 bases, with 26 bases lying between them. The CDR3 consists of 16 residues. CDR1 is LNHNV, CDR2 YYDKDF, per germline (reference sequence). Together with reference TRBV15 and TRBJ1-1, the CDR3 gives the full variable domain: DAMVIQNPRYQVTQFGKPVTLSCSQTLNHNVMYWYQQKSSQAPKLLFHYYDKDFNNEADTPDNFQSRRPNTSFCFLDIRSPGLGDTAMYLCATSGGSGIPWAGAFFGQGTRLTVV.

The chain uses TRBV6-5 and TRBJ1-6; the D gene is possibly TRBD1 (5 bases). Germline loops: CDR1 MNHEY, CDR2 SVGAGI. CDR3 length: 15 amino acids. V was trimmed by 3 bases and J by 7 bases, leaving 13 bases between them. CDR3 loop: CASSYVRTPNSPLHF. CDR3 coding DNA: TGTGCCAGCAGTTATGTTAGGACACCAAATTCACCCCTCCACTTT.

This chain joins TRBV7-9 and TRBJ1-5; 9 nucleotides line up with TRBD1. The CDR3 is made up of 14 amino acids. The V gene's germline CDR1 is SEHNR and CDR2 FQNEAQ (reference sequence). V trimming: 5 bases; J trimming: 5 bases; junction bases outside the gene matches: 4. As DNA, the CDR3 is TGTGCCAGCAGCGGACAGGGGAATTATCAGCCCCAGCATTTT. Translation gives CASSGQGNYQPQHF.

The rearrangement uses TRBV7-9 and TRBJ2-1; TRBD2 matches 10 bases. Germline V gene lookup returns CDR1 SEHNR and CDR2 FQNEAQ (reference sequence). The CDR3 consists of 16 residues. V was clipped by 3 bases and J by 2 bases; unmatched bases: 4. In nucleotides, the CDR3 is TGTGCCAGCAGCTTCATAGCGGGAGGTCCCTACAATGAGCAGTTCTTC. This codes for CASSFIAGGPYNEQFF.

The chain is built from TRBV18 and TRBJ2-6; D gene unclear. The V gene's germline CDR1 is KGHSH and CDR2 LQKENI. CDR3 length: 15 amino acids. Trimming removed 4 bases from V and 2 bases from J, with 9 bases in between. CDR3 in amino acids: CASSQSAPGANVLTF. The CDR3 DNA reads TGTGCCAGCTCACAAAGCGCCCCTGGGGCCAACGTCCTGACTTTC.

This clone was observed a handful of times. The V and J genes are TRBV28 and TRBJ1-2; 8 nucleotides line up with TRBD1. V lost 5 bases and J lost 13; bases outside the gene matches: 12. Germline values: CDR1 MDHEN, CDR2 SYDVKM. The CDR3 runs to 13 residues. CDR3 amino acids: CASSEPGQGVSTF. The CDR3 DNA reads TGTGCCAGCAGTGAACCAGGACAGGGAGTTAGCACCTTC.

In its sample, this clone was seen once. J is TRBJ2-7 and V is TRBV15, with D maybe TRBD2 (6 bases). V shed 0 bases and J shed 3 bases, with 9 bases lying between them. The germline CDR1 and CDR2 sequences are LNHNV and YYDKDF (reference sequence). The CDR3 covers 14 residues. The CDR3 protein is CATSRDSGLYEQYF. CDR3 nucleotide sequence: TGTGCCACCAGCAGAGATTCGGGACTCTACGAGCAGTACTTC.

The chain combines TRBV27 with TRBJ1-6, with a tentative D call TRBD1 (6 bases). This CDR3 has 15 residues. Germline V lookup: CDR1 MNHEY, CDR2 SMNVEV (reference sequence). Trimming took off 7 bases at V and 9 bases at J, with 19 bases between the two ends. The CDR3 coding sequence is TGTGCCAGCACCGCCCAGGGGAGTCGAAGTTCACCCCTCCACTTT. Protein: CASTAQGSRSSPLHF.

This chain joins TRBV10-3 and TRBJ2-1; 9 nucleotides agree with TRBD2. CDR1 ENHRY and CDR2 SYGVKD come from the germline V gene. V shed 6 bases and J 9 bases; nucleotides not matched to a gene: 3. The CDR3 extends over 12 amino acids. CDR3 bases: TGTGCCATCAGGCGGGGGGGCACTGAGCAGTTCTTC. Translating gives CAIRRGGTEQFF.

The gene calls are TRBV5-6 and TRBJ2-7, with a weak D call TRBD1 (5 bases). This CDR3 is built from 12 residues. V was clipped by 1 base and J by 6 bases, with 8 bases between them. CDR1 is SGHDT, CDR2 YYEEEE, per germline. CDR3 bases: TGTGCCAGCAGCTTGCAGGGAACCGAGCAGTACTTC. Amino acid sequence: CASSLQGTEQYF.

The chain employs TRBV7-2 and TRBJ2-1; D not certain. This CDR3 is 13 amino acids long. The germline gives CDR1 SGHTA, CDR2 FQGNSA. V was trimmed by 1 base and J by 4 bases, leaving 5 bases between them. The CDR3: CASSLGRYNEQFF. The DNA of the CDR3 is TGTGCCAGCAGCTTAGGGCGGTACAATGAGCAGTTCTTC.

In this sample, this clone turned up many times. V is TRBV5-5 and J is TRBJ1-6; D gene ambiguous. The CDR3 runs to 13 residues. V lost 4 bases and J lost 7, with 9 bases in between. The V gene's germline CDR1 is SGHKS and CDR2 YYEKEE (reference sequence). The CDR3 spells CASSQDINSPLHF. CDR3 DNA sequence: TGTGCCAGCAGCCAAGACATCAATTCACCCCTCCACTTT.

This clone has just one count. The chain employs TRBV7-2 and TRBJ1-2; D call uncertain. The ends were cut back, 1 base at V and 8 bases at J, with 14 bases in the middle. CDR3 length: 14 amino acids. CDR1 is SGHTA and CDR2 is FQGNSA in the germline V gene. The CDR3 DNA reads TGTGCCAGCAGCTTAGTCCGCAGTCGTACCGGCTACACCTTC. Its translation is CASSLVRSRTGYTF.

This clone was seen once. The gene calls are TRBV5-1 and TRBJ1-2; 7 positions match TRBD1. The CDR3 extends over 15 amino acids. The germline V gene has CDR1 SGHRS and CDR2 YFSETQ. Trimming removed 6 bases from V and 9 bases from J; junction bases left unmatched: 17. CDR3 nucleotide sequence: TGCGCCAGCACTAGGGGGAGCCGGCAGGGACAGAGCTACACCTTC. Its translation: CASTRGSRQGQSYTF.

This clone was picked up one time. The J gene is TRBJ1-4, the V gene TRBV2; D ambiguous. Germline CDR1 reads SNHLY; CDR2 reads FYNNEI. V was trimmed by 6 bases and J by 8 bases, leaving 19 bases between them. This CDR3 has 15 residues. The CDR3: CASSYTGSRLEKLFF. In DNA form, the CDR3 reads TGTGCCAGCAGCTACACGGGGTCCCGTCTGGAAAAACTGTTTTTT.